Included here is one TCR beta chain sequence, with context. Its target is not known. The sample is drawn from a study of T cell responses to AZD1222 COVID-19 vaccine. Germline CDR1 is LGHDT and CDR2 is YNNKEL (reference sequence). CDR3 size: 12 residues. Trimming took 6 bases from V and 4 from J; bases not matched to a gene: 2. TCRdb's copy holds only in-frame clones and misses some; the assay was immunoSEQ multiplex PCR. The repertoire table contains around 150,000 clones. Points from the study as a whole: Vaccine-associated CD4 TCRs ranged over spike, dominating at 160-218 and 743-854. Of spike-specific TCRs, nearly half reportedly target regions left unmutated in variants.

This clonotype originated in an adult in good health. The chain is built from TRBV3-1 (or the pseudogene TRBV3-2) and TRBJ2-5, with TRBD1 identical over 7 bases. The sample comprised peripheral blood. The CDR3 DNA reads TGTGCCAGCAGGAACAGGGGAGAGACCCAGTACTTC. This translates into CASRNRGETQYF.